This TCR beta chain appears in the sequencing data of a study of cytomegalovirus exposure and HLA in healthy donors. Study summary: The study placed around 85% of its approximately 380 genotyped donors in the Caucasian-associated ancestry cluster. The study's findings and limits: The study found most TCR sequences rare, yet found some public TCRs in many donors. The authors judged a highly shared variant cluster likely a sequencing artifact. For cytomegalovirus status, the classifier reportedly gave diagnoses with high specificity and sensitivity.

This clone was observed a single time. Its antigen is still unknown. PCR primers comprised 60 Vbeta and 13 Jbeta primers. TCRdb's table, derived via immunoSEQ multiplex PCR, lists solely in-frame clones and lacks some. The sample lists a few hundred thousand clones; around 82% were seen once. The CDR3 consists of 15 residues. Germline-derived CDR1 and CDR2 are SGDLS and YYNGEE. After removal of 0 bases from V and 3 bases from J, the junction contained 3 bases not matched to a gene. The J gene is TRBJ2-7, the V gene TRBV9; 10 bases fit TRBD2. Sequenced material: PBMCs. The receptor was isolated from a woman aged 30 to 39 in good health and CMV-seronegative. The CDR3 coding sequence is TGTGCCAGCAGCGTAGGCTCTAGCGGGGGCTACGAGCAGTACTTC. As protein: CASSVGSSGGYEQYF.